This record covers a single T cell receptor beta chain. As yet, its antigen is unknown. These data belong to a study of T cell responses to AZD1222 COVID-19 vaccine. Broader study findings: Sampling captured repertoires only after the peak T cell response. Among spike-specific TCRs, nearly half reportedly target unmutated variant regions. Spike-wide coverage was observed for vaccine-associated CD4 TCRs, with dominant responses at 160-218 and 743-854.

The germline CDR1 and CDR2 sequences are GTSNPN and SVGIG (reference sequence). The CDR3 runs to 17 residues. V was pared by 2 bases and J by 2 bases, with 14 bases of the junction left unmatched. TCRdb's copy holds only in-frame clones and misses some; the assay was immunoSEQ multiplex PCR. The sample holds more than 75,000 clones; about nine tenths are singletons and the top ten take approximately 27%. The gene calls are TRBV30 and TRBJ2-7, with TRBD2 matching over 8 bases. The sequence came from an adult in good health. The sequencing here drew on peripheral blood, taken on day 0 of AZD1222 vaccination. The CDR3 bases are TGTGCCTGGAGTCCCCCCCCCAGACTAGCGCGCACCTACGAGCAGTACTTC. Its protein product is CAWSPPPRLARTYEQYF.